This T cell receptor beta chain was sequenced during a study of shared clonotypes between healthy human individuals (TCRdb year 2020). General notes on the study: A couple of women and a few men aged 18 to 49 years were included in the cohort. Leukapheresis yielded between about 0.94 and 9.5 billion PBMCs per donor. To estimate repertoire size and how much clonotype sharing occurs between individuals, the study deeply sequenced the blood TCR repertoires of about five healthy adults. To increase sequencing depth and limit assay-specific biases, different laboratories used diverse techniques to prepare libraries and sequence TCR repertoires. Per donor, three plates each were used for CD4 naive and CD4 memory, two for CD8 naive, and one for CD8 memory. General findings and caveats noted by the study authors: Sampling was restricted to blood, and TCR repertoires in tissues likely differ from the TCR repertoires found in blood. Pairwise subsampling indicated that sequencing depth was expected to affect the degree of clonotype sharing among donors. Across a few donors, around 5% of naive CD4, roughly 3.3% of naive CD8, about 2.3% of memory CD4, and 0.4% of memory CD8 clonotypes were shared. Because the study included only a small number of donors, the genetic and exposure-history diversity represented was limited. Naive subsets generally had larger estimated clonotype richness than memory subsets did. Even with the large sequencing depth, rarefaction of the sorted-subset datasets indicated that sequencing was incomplete. Clonotypes shared by all four sorted-subset donors showed higher generation probabilities than non-shared clonotypes.

In the case of this clone: Its antigen remains undetermined. No quality values exist for individual bases; no much larger clone is one base distant.

Using the deep immunoSEQ assay, multiplex PCR amplified TCR CDR3 regions from genomic DNA. Genomic DNA extracted from each cell subset was distributed evenly over all wells of several immunoSEQ 96-well plates, and each plate served as one replicate. For sorted subsets, each replicate PCR was loaded with approximately 190 ng genomic DNA, equivalent to approximately 27,000 T cell genomes. The purified libraries were quantified using a Qubit 3.0 fluorometer, sized with a Bioanalyzer 2100, and then quantified again using the KAPA Library Quantification kit. Each immunoSEQ 96-well plate was sequenced on its own single-read 150-cycle Illumina NextSeq 550 flow cell. The paper's data handling went like this. The immunoSEQ output contained only junctional sequences without quality scores, so filtering could not match that applied to full-length reads. To assign V/J genes and CDR3, sequences were annotated against IMGT germline references using PyIR, a Python wrapper for IgBLAST v1.9. Reads were filtered out if the reads had weak V/J assignments (E-value above 1e-6), no CDR3, stop codons, out-of-frame junctions, or ambiguous translated residues. V3J clonotypes were defined by identical inferred V gene, J gene, and CDR3 amino acid sequence. To compute the percentage overlap between repertoires, the number of shared unique clonotypes was divided by the size of the smaller repertoire. Richness of each repertoire was evaluated using RTK rarefaction, the Chao1 estimator, and Recon v2.1 estimates of unobserved clonotypes. Generation probabilities for all TCRbeta clonotypes obtained by the gDNA method from a handful of donors were computed using OLGA. In its TCRdb copy, this immuneACCESS table keeps in-frame sequences only and misses some clones. Where compared with another copy, unresolved V genes explain less than half of these, and the others have no known cause. V and J calls and clone size are those listed in that table; D and trimming were worked out from the DNA. Counted in this sample were about 2,500,000 clones; around 90% of them appeared once. The ten top clones hold under 0.15% of the sample.

Donors were healthy HIV-negative adults with no recently reported acute infections or vaccinations. Every donor was a Caucasian adult living in Nashville, Tennessee, USA. CD4+ T cells were enriched by magnetic negative selection, after which naive cells were positively selected on CD45RA and the negative fraction was taken as the memory subset. Blood was obtained by leukapheresis, after which PBMCs were separated by Ficoll-Histopaque density gradient centrifugation and cryopreserved in liquid nitrogen vapor phase. Analytical flow cytometry was used to check the purity and quantity of each magnetically sorted T cell population. Genomic DNA was isolated from every sorted fraction and measured by UV absorbance on a Nanodrop 2000c. The TCR originated in a man between 18 and 35 years old in good health. The sequenced sample consisted of naive CD4+ T cells sorted from blood. The cell subset or site tag for this specimen amounts to: CD45RA+ positively selected.

Here the CDR3 is given as CASSPGTANEKLFF. The nucleotide sequence is TGTGCCAGTAGTCCCGGGACAGCTAATGAAAAACTGTTTTTT. The V and J genes are TRBV19 and TRBJ1-4; TRBD1 agrees with 7 junctional bases. The CDR3 has 14 amino acids, counting the end cysteine and phenylalanine. Of the read, only the CDR3 DNA is kept; its 42 bases are in frame from base 1. The germline V gene (reference sequence) supplies CDR1 LNHDA and CDR2 SQIVND. V trim: 5 bases; J trim: 3 bases; unmatched bases: 3.